This T cell receptor (beta chain) was sequenced in a study of cytomegalovirus exposure and HLA in healthy donors. The PCR made use of 60 Vbeta and 13 Jbeta primers. Sequencing was performed with immunoSEQ multiplex PCR; in TCRdb, only in-frame clones are kept and a portion is missing. The table includes approximately 160,000 clones, 68% detected once. Study results and caveats: Reported performance of the classifier showed diagnosis of cytomegalovirus status with high specificity and sensitivity. There were some public TCRs occurring in many donors, but most TCR sequences were rare. Three CMV-associated chains proved CMV antigen-specific in vitro.

Remarks on this clone: Its specificity is not known.

The specimen sequenced was PBMCs. This sequence was found in a man aged 45-65 years in good health and CMV-seronegative.

Written as DNA, the CDR3 is TGTGCCAGTAGTATACAGCCAGGGAGGCTCTACGAGCAGTACTTC. Protein product: CASSIQPGRLYEQYF. The gene calls are TRBV19 and TRBJ2-7; weak D call: TRBD2 (6 bases). The CDR3 contains 15 residues. Trimming pared 2 bases from V and 3 bases from J, leaving 14 bases between. Germline lookup yields CDR1 LNHDA and CDR2 SQIVND (reference sequence).